Below, 20 T cell receptor beta chains from the same sample are listed, as sequenced in a study of cytomegalovirus exposure and HLA in healthy donors. Sequenced by immunoSEQ multiplex PCR; TCRdb stores in-frame clones only, minus some. In the table there are 160,000 or so clones, roughly 83% of which are singletons. The source material was PBMCs. The receptors shown here come from a man aged 25 to 40 in good health and CMV-seropositive.

The V call is TRBV11-2, the J call TRBJ2-1; tentative D call: TRBD1 (6 bases). CDR1 is SGHAT, CDR2 FQNNGV, per germline. There are 13 residues in the CDR3. V lost 4 bases and J 9 bases, leaving 13 bases between the germline ends. CDR3: CASSYREAVEQFF. In nucleotides, the CDR3 is TGTGCCAGCAGCTACAGGGAAGCGGTTGAGCAGTTCTTC.

The chain joins TRBV9 to TRBJ1-3; D unclear. The CDR3 has 14 residues. The germline gives CDR1 SGDLS, CDR2 YYNGEE. The V and J ends lost 2 bases and 1 base respectively, with 7 bases between them. CDR3: CASSVRGSGNTIYF. CDR3 bases: TGTGCCAGCAGCGTCCGGGGATCTGGAAACACCATATATTTT.

This rearrangement joins TRBV30 to TRBJ1-6, with D possibly matching TRBD1 (6 bases). The V end was cut by 2 bases, the J end by 8 bases, with 19 bases between. Germline V gene lookup returns CDR1 GTSNPN and CDR2 SVGIG (reference sequence). The CDR3 has 16 amino acids. CDR3 DNA sequence: TGTGCCTGGAGTCGTAGGACGACAGGAGAGCATTCACCCCTCCACTTT. It translates to CAWSRRTTGEHSPLHF.

V is TRBV4-1 and J is TRBJ1-1; 9 bases line up with TRBD1. The germline gives CDR1 MGHRA, CDR2 YSYEKL. The CDR3 totals 16 residues. V trimming: 6 bases; J trimming: 5 bases; junction bases outside the gene matches: 13. CDR3 nucleotide sequence: TGCGCCAGCAGACGGGAATCACAGGGGGCAAGGACTGAAGCTTTCTTT. It yields the protein CASRRESQGARTEAFF.

This rearrangement joins TRBV7-2 to TRBJ1-2; 9 bases are a match to TRBD1. The CDR3 is made up of 15 amino acids. V dropped 2 bases and J dropped 2; count of bases not matched to a gene: 3. Germline-derived CDR1 and CDR2 are SGHTA and FQGNSA. The CDR3 spells CASSLTGGVNYGYTF. The CDR3 nucleotides are TGTGCCAGCAGCTTAACAGGGGGCGTCAACTATGGCTACACCTTC.

The genes are TRBV9 and TRBJ2-7; TRBD2 matches at 11 bases. Germline trimming cut 2 bases from V and 4 bases from J; bases unmatched to any gene: 2. Germline-derived CDR1 and CDR2 are SGDLS and YYNGEE. The CDR3 is made up of 14 amino acids. The DNA of the CDR3 is TGTGCCAGCAGCGTGGCTAGCGGGGGGTACGAGCAGTACTTC. This gives the protein CASSVASGGYEQYF.

The chain has TRBV28 and TRBJ1-4, with D unresolved. V lost 6 bases, J lost 5 bases, and 10 bases lay in between. From germline, CDR1 is MDHEN and CDR2 SYDVKM. The CDR3 runs 13 residues. The CDR3 DNA reads as TGTGCCAGCAGGAAACAGTCAAATGAAAAACTGTTTTTT. Translation: CASRKQSNEKLFF.

The chain uses TRBV6-5 and TRBJ2-6; no clear D. CDR1 is MNHEY and CDR2 is SVGAGI in the germline V gene. Trimming took off 4 bases at V and 0 bases at J, with 4 bases between the two ends. This CDR3 region has 14 residues. CDR3 DNA: TGTGCCAGCAGTTCAATCTCTGGGGCCAACGTCCTGACTTTC. Translating gives CASSSISGANVLTF.

The chain links TRBV9 to TRBJ1-6, with 8 bases aligning to TRBD1. J lost 3 bases, V lost 3 bases, and 8 bases had no gene match. The CDR3 has 17 amino acids. Per germline, CDR1 SGDLS and CDR2 YYNGEE. The CDR3 is CASSGETGEVYNSPLHF. For the CDR3, the DNA is TGTGCCAGCAGCGGAGAGACAGGGGAAGTCTATAATTCACCCCTCCACTTT. Complete variable domain (other parts from reference TRBV9 and TRBJ1-6): DSGVTQTPKHLITATGQRVTLRCSPRSGDLSVYWYQQSLDQGLQFLIQYYNGEERAKGNILERFSAQQFPDLHSELNLSSLELGDSALYFCASSGETGEVYNSPLHFGNGTRLTVT.

This rearrangement joins TRBV11-2 to TRBJ2-7; tentatively, D is TRBD1 (7 bases). The germline V and J ends were trimmed by 7 bases and 3 bases, with 16 bases remaining between them. Germline V gene sequence: CDR1 SGHAT, CDR2 FQNNGV. The CDR3 is 14 amino acids. CDR3 residues: CASTQGGGGYEQYF. The DNA for the CDR3 is TGTGCCAGCACCCAGGGGGGAGGTGGCTACGAGCAGTACTTC.

The sample holds a few counts of this clone. The rearrangement links TRBV15 to TRBJ2-7, with D possibly matching TRBD1 (6 bases). Germline V lookup: CDR1 LNHNV, CDR2 YYDKDF (reference sequence). V lost 3 bases and J lost 4, with 19 bases in between. This CDR3 comprises 16 residues. Here the CDR3 DNA reads TGTGCCACCAGCAGCGAAGATTCAGGGGACCAATACGAGCAGTACTTC. Encoded protein: CATSSEDSGDQYEQYF.

The rearrangement links TRBV19 to TRBJ2-7, with a tentative D call TRBD1 (6 bases). CDR1 is LNHDA, CDR2 SQIVND, per germline (reference sequence). V lost 8 bases and J lost 2, with 16 bases in between. The CDR3 is 14 residues long. CDR3 coding DNA: TGTGCCAGTGCACCCTACAGGGACACCTACGAGCAGTACTTC. It codes for CASAPYRDTYEQYF.

The chain employs TRBV6-1 and TRBJ2-7, with a tentative D call TRBD2 (5 bases). Germline CDR1 reads MNHNS; CDR2 reads SASEGT. CDR3 size: 13 residues. V lost 1 base and J lost 7, with 11 bases in between. The chain's CDR3 is CASSEDLSGEQYF. The CDR3 coding sequence is TGTGCCAGCAGTGAAGACCTCTCGGGGGAGCAGTACTTC.

The sample holds a few counts of this clone. J is TRBJ1-1 and V is TRBV5-1; D might be TRBD1 (6 bases). Trimming pared 4 bases from V and 1 base from J, leaving 14 bases between. The germline gives CDR1 SGHRS, CDR2 YFSETQ. The CDR3 totals 15 residues. Here the CDR3 reads CASSVQDSANTEAFF. The CDR3 region has the DNA TGCGCCAGCAGCGTCCAGGACAGCGCGAACACTGAAGCTTTCTTT.

The chain uses TRBV2 and TRBJ2-7; the match to TRBD1 covers 7 bases. V lost 1 base to trimming and J lost 5 bases; unmatched junction nucleotides: 5. This CDR3 is 14 amino acids long. Germline loops: CDR1 SNHLY, CDR2 FYNNEI. CDR3 region: CASSEDRGKNEQYF. CDR3 nucleotides: TGTGCCAGCAGTGAAGACAGGGGCAAGAACGAGCAGTACTTC.

V gene TRBV6-4 combines with J gene TRBJ2-7; 11 nucleotides match TRBD2. The CDR3 has 15 amino acids. The V and J ends lost 6 bases and 1 base, in that order; junction bases with no gene match: 5. Germline V gene lookup returns CDR1 MRHNA and CDR2 SNTAGT. Here the CDR3 reads CASSELAGESYEQYF. The CDR3 coding sequence is TGTGCCAGCAGCGAACTAGCGGGGGAATCCTACGAGCAGTACTTC.

About this clone: A read error may account for a junction end that differs from germline. The V gene is TRBV28, the J gene TRBJ1-2, with D maybe TRBD1 (6 bases). The V gene's germline CDR1 is MDHEN and CDR2 SYDVKM. The CDR3 extends over 12 amino acids. The CDR3 sequence: CASTQGQGLSSF. The CDR3 nucleotides are TGTGCCAGCACTCAGGGGCAGGGGCTCTCGAGCTTC.

The rearrangement joins TRBV5-1 to TRBJ1-6; TRBD1 aligns across 7 bases. V lost 0 bases and J lost 14; bases outside the gene matches: 8. CDR3 length: 14 amino acids. From germline, CDR1 is SGHRS and CDR2 YFSETQ. The CDR3 bases are TGCGCCAGCAGCTTGGGAACAGGGGTTGCTACCCTCCACTTT. Translation gives CASSLGTGVATLHF.

The table lists this clone with a count of one. The chain couples TRBV11-1 to TRBJ2-7, with 8 bases lining up with TRBD2. The CDR3 contains 15 residues. V gave up 5 bases and J gave up 2 bases; unmatched junction bases: 8. In germline, CDR1 is SGHAT, CDR2 FQDESV (reference sequence). CDR3 sequence (DNA): TGTGCCAGCAGCCTGTTTGCCGGGAGGGCCTACGAGCAGTACTTC. Translation: CASSLFAGRAYEQYF.

The V call is TRBV30, the J call TRBJ2-4, with TRBD2 matching over 13 bases. Per the germline V gene, CDR1 is GTSNPN and CDR2 is SVGIG (reference sequence). Trimming cost V 4 bases and J 12 bases; bases outside gene matches: 6. The CDR3 has 13 residues. The CDR3 loop reads CAWKLAGGPTQYF. The CDR3 DNA sequence: TGTGCCTGGAAACTAGCGGGAGGGCCAACTCAGTACTTC.